The 21 T cell receptor beta chains given below trace back to one sample, sequenced in a study of T cells in Graves' hyperthyroidism and ophthalmopathy (dated by TCRdb to between 2018 and 2021). To prepare the library, multiplex PCR was applied. TCRdb records Illumina HiSeq 2000 as the sequencer. The TCR beta CDR3 regions were amplified from RNA transcripts. The first round of RT-PCR for the TCR CDR3 was performed with the HTBI primer set and the Qiagen OneStep RT-PCR kit. TCRdb handled the public reads itself, with Q25 trimming in fastp and clone calling in MiXCR, and kept productive beta chains. Identical CDR3 protein sequences are pooled into one entry, listed with their most common genes and DNA. This sample has a few hundred thousand distinct CDR3 sequences in its table, and about 14% of those were observed once. The top ten clones comprise about an eighth of the sample. The sample was blood. The receptors here all came from a woman in her 40s with Graves' hyperthyroidism that later progressed to Graves' ophthalmopathy.

J is TRBJ2-1 and V is TRBV9; 9 nucleotides align to TRBD2. CDR3 length equals 15 residues. CDR1 SGDLS and CDR2 YYNGEE come from the germline V gene. V lost 3 bases to trimming and J lost 5 bases; unmatched junction nucleotides: 6. CDR3 sequence reads: CASSESGRTNNEQFF. The CDR3 DNA reads TGTGCCAGCAGCGAAAGCGGGAGGACGAACAATGAGCAGTTCTTC.

This clonotype was recorded many times. This chain connects TRBV11-2 to TRBJ2-2; D possibly corresponds to TRBD1 (5 bases). There are 16 residues in the CDR3. Between the trimmed V and J ends, which lost 4 bases and 5 bases, there was a span of 17 bases. Germline V CDR1 and CDR2: SGHAT, FQNNGV. The chain's CDR3 is CASSSYGDSSTGELFF. CDR3 in DNA: TGTGCCAGCAGCTCTTACGGCGACAGTTCGACCGGGGAGCTGTTTTTT.

This clonotype was found many times. V gene TRBV29-1 combines with J gene TRBJ2-7; 8 nucleotides agree with TRBD1. This CDR3 has 13 amino acids. Germline V CDR1 and CDR2: SQVTM, ANQGSEA. J gave up 5 bases and V 6 bases, and 9 bases lay outside the gene matches. DNA for the CDR3: TGCAGCGTCCTGGACAGGGCAGGGGACGAGCAGTACTTC. It yields the protein CSVLDRAGDEQYF.

V gene TRBV7-9 combines with J gene TRBJ1-5; D not resolved. V was pared by 2 bases and J by 4 bases, with 6 bases between. The CDR3 has 13 residues. The V gene's germline CDR1 is SEHNR and CDR2 FQNEAQ (reference sequence). The CDR3 nucleotides are TGTGCCAGCAGCTTATTTCCAAATCAGCCCCAGCATTTT. It encodes CASSLFPNQPQHF.

This clonotype has ten or more counts. The V call is TRBV11-2, the J call TRBJ2-7; the match to TRBD1 covers 7 bases. Per germline, CDR1 SGHAT and CDR2 FQNNGV. This CDR3 spans 15 amino acids. With 0 bases clipped from V and 0 bases from J, the junction kept 2 bases outside the gene matches. The CDR3 DNA reads TGTGCCAGCAGCTTAGACAGGGGGAGCTCCTACGAGCAGTACTTC. Translation: CASSLDRGSSYEQYF.

This clonotype was observed at least ten times. V is TRBV7-3 and J is TRBJ1-1; D is unclear. Per the germline V gene, CDR1 is SGHTA and CDR2 is FQGTGA. V was shortened by 5 bases and J by 4 bases, with 17 bases between the two germline ends. The CDR3 length is 15 residues. CDR3 nucleotide sequence: TGTGCCAGCAGCCCCCAAGCCGTAACGGCCACTGAAGCTTTCTTT. Translating it yields CASSPQAVTATEAFF.

This clonotype has a count of ten or more. J is TRBJ2-1 and V is TRBV7-9, with D unresolved. Germline lookup yields CDR1 SEHNR and CDR2 FQNEAQ (reference sequence). This CDR3 comprises 11 residues. Trimming pared 6 bases from V and 8 bases from J, leaving 8 bases between. The CDR3 sequence: CASSLGDEQFF. In DNA, the CDR3 is TGTGCCAGCAGTCTTGGGGATGAGCAGTTCTTC.

This clonotype was observed many times. The rearrangement joins TRBV10-2 to TRBJ2-1, with 16 bases that match TRBD2. V was pared by 5 bases and J by 0 bases, with 7 bases of the junction left unmatched. The CDR3 is made up of 19 amino acids. Germline V lookup: CDR1 WSHSY, CDR2 SAAADI. In nucleotides, the CDR3 is TGCGCCAGCAGTCCGGGACTAGCGGGAGGGATGAGCTCCTACAATGAGCAGTTCTTC. Translated: CASSPGLAGGMSSYNEQFF.

Only a few counts were recorded for this clonotype. This sequence joins TRBV7-6 and TRBJ2-1; no clear D. Germline CDR1 is SGHVS and CDR2 is FNYEAQ. V was cut by 1 base and J by 1 base, with 17 bases left in between. The CDR3 is 18 residues long. The CDR3 DNA reads TGTGCCAGCAGCTTAGAGGCAATTTTAGGAGCTTCCTACAATGAGCAGTTCTTC. It specifies CASSLEAILGASYNEQFF.

This clonotype was recorded at least ten times. V is TRBV6-5 and J is TRBJ2-5; D possibly matches TRBD1 or TRBD2 (6 bases each). Per the germline V gene, CDR1 is MNHEY and CDR2 is SVGAGI. The CDR3 covers 16 residues. The V end was cut by 2 bases, the J end by 6 bases, with 19 bases between. This chain's CDR3 is CASSYGIGGGAQTQYF. The CDR3 nucleotides read TGTGCCAGCAGTTACGGAATCGGGGGCGGCGCCCAGACCCAGTACTTC.

Many counts were recorded for this clonotype. This chain links TRBV28 with TRBJ1-1; 7 nucleotides agree with TRBD1. The CDR3 sequence is 14 residues long. The germline gives CDR1 MDHEN, CDR2 SYDVKM. The ends lost 7 bases at V and 6 bases at J; junction bases unmatched: 11. CDR3 sequence reads: CASTLTGMAAEAFF. The CDR3 nucleotides read TGTGCCAGCACCTTGACAGGGATGGCGGCTGAAGCTTTCTTT.

This clonotype has a count of ten or more. J is TRBJ1-2 and V is TRBV5-1, with TRBD1 matching over 10 bases. CDR3 length: 15 amino acids. V lost 4 bases to trimming and J lost 7 bases; unmatched junction nucleotides: 10. Per the germline V gene, CDR1 is SGHRS and CDR2 is YFSETQ. CDR3 in amino acids: CASSLPGQGSSGYTF. The CDR3 nucleotides read TGCGCCAGCAGCCTTCCGGGACAGGGGTCGTCTGGCTACACCTTC.

V and J are TRBV15 and TRBJ1-2; tentatively, D is TRBD1 (6 bases). With 4 bases removed from V and 4 bases from J, the gap between germline ends came to 10 bases. CDR3 length: 13 amino acids. CDR1 LNHNV and CDR2 YYDKDF come from the germline V gene (reference sequence). The DNA of the CDR3 is TGTGCCACCAGCACGAGGGGGTTCTATGGCTACACCTTC. Translating gives CATSTRGFYGYTF.

This clonotype was seen repeatedly, ten times or more. V gene TRBV5-1 combines with J gene TRBJ1-1; 8 bases are shared with TRBD1. The germline CDR1 and CDR2 sequences are SGHRS and YFSETQ. The V and J ends lost 5 bases and 6 bases, in that order; junction bases with no gene match: 6. The CDR3 has 13 amino acids. CDR3 DNA: TGCGCCAGCAGTTGGGACAGGTATGCTGAAGCTTTCTTT. Translation: CASSWDRYAEAFF. The variable domain in full, with the rest retrieved from reference TRBV5-1 and TRBJ1-1, is KAGVTQTPRYLIKTRGQQVTLSCSPISGHRSVSWYQQTPGQGLQFLFEYFSETQRNKGNFPGRFSGRQFSNSRSEMNVSTLELGDSALYLCASSWDRYAEAFFGQGTRLTVV.

At least ten counts were recorded for this clonotype. The chain links TRBV20-1 to TRBJ2-3, with 7 bases lining up with TRBD2. The J segment lost 1 base and the V segment lost 0 bases, leaving 19 bases of the junction unmatched. Germline V gives CDR1 DFQATT, CDR2 SNEGSKA (reference sequence). The CDR3 consists of 20 residues. The CDR3 spells CSAREHLGRERQVGTDTQYF. In DNA form, the CDR3 reads TGCAGTGCTAGAGAGCACCTGGGGCGGGAGCGCCAGGTGGGCACAGATACGCAGTATTTT.

This clonotype appeared many times. The chain recombines TRBV25-1 with TRBJ2-7, with D hard to call. The CDR3 extends over 13 amino acids. Germline CDR1 is MGHDK and CDR2 is SYGVNS. Trimming shortened V by 7 bases and J by 1 base, and 11 bases separated the two germline ends. The CDR3 coding sequence is TGTGCCAGCACCAACCCCGTATCCTACGAGCAGTACTTC. It is translated as CASTNPVSYEQYF.

This clonotype was detected ten times or more. The chain combines TRBV7-2 with TRBJ1-3; D gene ambiguous. The CDR3 spans 16 residues. Germline V gene data show CDR1 as SGHTA and CDR2 as FQGNSA. V was cut by 5 bases and J by 0 bases, with 14 bases left in between. In DNA, the CDR3 is TGTGCCAGCAGCCCAAGAGCCTTAAACTCTGGAAACACCATATATTTT. Residues: CASSPRALNSGNTIYF.

This clonotype has just a few counts. This chain uses TRBV2 with TRBJ2-5, with 8 bases aligning to TRBD1. Germline CDR1 is SNHLY and CDR2 is FYNNEI. The junction had 5 bases not matched to a gene; V was cut back by 7 bases and J by 4 bases. The CDR3 totals 13 residues. CDR3: CASNQGAGETQYF. Here the CDR3 DNA reads TGTGCCAGCAATCAGGGGGCAGGAGAGACCCAGTACTTC.

This clonotype was detected ten times or more. This rearrangement joins TRBV7-6 to TRBJ2-2; 10 bases line up with TRBD2. The CDR3 consists of 15 residues. After removal of 5 bases from V and 6 bases from J, the junction contained 6 bases not matched to a gene. Germline V lookup: CDR1 SGHVS, CDR2 FNYEAQ. CDR3 in amino acids: CASSVGGTSAGELFF. The CDR3 DNA sequence: TGTGCCAGCAGCGTTGGGGGGACTAGCGCCGGGGAGCTGTTTTTT.

This clonotype was observed a handful of times. This sequence may be a read error, since a much larger clone differs from it by one base. The chain uses TRBV12-3 or TRBV12-4 and TRBJ2-7, with D possibly matching TRBD1 (5 bases). This CDR3 spans 11 amino acids. The CDR3 coding sequence is TGTGCCGGCAGTTTAGGGGTTGTGCAGTACTTC. Translating it yields CAGSLGVVQYF.

This clonotype has only a few counts. CDR3 loop: CSARETGTGGAGQFF. CDR3 sequence (DNA): TGCAGTGCTAGAGAAACCGGGACAGGGGGCGCCGGACAGTTCTTC. This chain joins TRBV20-1 and TRBJ2-1, with 12 bases lining up with TRBD1. This CDR3 has 15 residues. V was clipped by 0 bases and J by 13 bases; unmatched bases: 10. Germline CDR1 reads DFQATT; CDR2 reads SNEGSKA (reference sequence).